This T cell receptor (beta chain) came from a study of Graves' ophthalmopathy and Graves' hyperthyroidism. CDR1 is MNHEY, CDR2 SVGAGI, per germline. This CDR3 has 16 residues. The V and J ends lost 4 bases and 0 bases respectively, with 15 bases between them. Notes on the study in general: Its predictions of ophthalmopathy progression gave the model over 65% sensitivity and 72% to 85% specificity.

The authors amplified TCR beta CDR3 regions from RNA transcripts. RT-PCR in the first round used HTBI primers; a second-round multiplex PCR followed. One entry per CDR3 protein results from TCRdb running MiXCR on the multiplex PCR reads. Of 150,000 or so distinct CDR3 sequences detected, more than 30% appear once; the ten largest clones hold under 7%. From fresh peripheral blood, around 11 ml in volume, the PBMCs were obtained. This clonotype has a handful of counts. Its antigen is unidentified. The chain joins TRBV6-5 to TRBJ1-2; D uncertain. The receptor's source is a woman in her thirties or forties with Graves' ophthalmopathy. The sequenced sample was peripheral blood. Written as DNA, the CDR3 is TGTGCCAGCAGTTTGGTGGGCGCCTCTTCTAACTATGGCTACACCTTC. Its protein is CASSLVGASSNYGYTF.